This T cell receptor beta chain originates from a study of response to subunit inactivated influenza vaccine. The CDR3 spans 15 residues. V dropped 6 bases and J dropped 10 bases, with 19 bases sitting between them. CDR1 is LNHDA, CDR2 SQIVND, per germline (reference sequence). TCRdb reanalysed the RT-PCR reads using MiXCR and keeps one entry per CDR3 protein. The sample gives 650,000 to 800,000 distinct CDR3 sequences, approximately 15% of which show up once; 6% to 7% is in the top ten. Overall study results and limits: Authors suggested each seasonal influenza vaccination recruits few new T cells.

Details on this clonotype: Its antigen remains unknown.

The sequence came from a man over 45 who received an inactivated influenza vaccine. This chain joins TRBV19 and TRBJ1-6; possible D gene TRBD1, 5 bases. The specimen was PBMCs from blood, collected around 15 days before vaccination. CDR3 residues: CASRPYEGQGSPLHF. The CDR3 DNA follows: TGTGCCAGTAGACCCTACGAGGGGCAAGGGTCACCCCTCCACTTT.